The next 13 T cell receptor beta chains were all read from a single sample in a study of blood T cell repertoires in COVID-19. Sequencing was performed with immunoSEQ multiplex PCR; in TCRdb, only in-frame clones are kept and a portion is missing. The table lists 50,000 to 70,000 clones, around 85% of them singletons. The sequencing input was peripheral blood. The receptors were sampled from a man between 70 and 80 years old with active COVID-19.

The gene calls are TRBV7-9 and TRBJ2-5; 9 nucleotides align to TRBD2. Trimming took 1 base from V and 1 from J; bases not matched to a gene: 4. Germline V gene sequence: CDR1 SEHNR, CDR2 FQNEAQ (reference sequence). The CDR3 has 16 residues. The CDR3 loop reads CASSLGSGSTQETQYF. As DNA, the CDR3 is TGTGCCAGCAGCTTAGGTAGCGGGAGTACCCAAGAGACCCAGTACTTC.

The J gene is TRBJ1-1, the V gene TRBV6-1; D might be TRBD1 (6 bases). Per the germline V gene, CDR1 is MNHNS and CDR2 is SASEGT. The CDR3 runs 15 residues. Trimming took off 0 bases at V and 3 bases at J, with 11 bases between the two ends. The CDR3 DNA follows: TGTGCCAGCAGTGAAGCGGCCAGGGGCTACACTGAAGCTTTCTTT. This gives the protein CASSEAARGYTEAFF.

This rearrangement joins TRBV2 to TRBJ2-4; the D gene is possibly TRBD2 (6 bases). Germline V lookup: CDR1 SNHLY, CDR2 FYNNEI. The CDR3 is 15 residues long. Between the trimmed V and J ends, which lost 6 bases and 2 bases, there was a span of 14 bases. The chain's CDR3 is CASSLTRPTKNIQYF. The CDR3 DNA reads as TGTGCCAGCAGCCTGACTAGACCGACCAAAAACATTCAGTACTTC.

The chain carries TRBV2 and TRBJ1-5; no clear D. The length of the CDR3 is 15 residues. Trimming shortened V by 1 base and J by 3 bases, and 10 bases separated the two germline ends. The germline V gene encodes CDR1 SNHLY and CDR2 FYNNEI. DNA of the CDR3: TGTGCCAGCAGTGAAGGACGTAGCGCCAATCAGCCCCAGCATTTT. Encoded protein: CASSEGRSANQPQHF.

The chain carries TRBV11-1 and TRBJ1-2; 9 bases are shared with TRBD1. From germline, CDR1 is SGHAT and CDR2 FQDESV (reference sequence). This CDR3 comprises 13 residues. J gave up 8 bases and V 5 bases, and 6 bases lay outside the gene matches. The CDR3 sequence: CASSPGTGQGYTF. DNA of the CDR3: TGTGCCAGCAGCCCGGGGACAGGGCAAGGCTACACCTTC.

The CDR3 bases are TGTGCCAGGGGGCCCTACTACGAGCAGTACTTC. Residues: CARGPYYEQYF. The chain links TRBV21-1 to TRBJ2-7; the tabulated D call, TRBD1, remains unverified against the DNA. TRBV21-1 is termed a pseudogene. The CDR3 spans 11 residues.

The chain recombines TRBV5-4 with TRBJ2-1; D is perhaps TRBD2 (6 bases). Germline-derived CDR1 and CDR2 are SGHNT and YYREEE (reference sequence). The CDR3 is made up of 16 amino acids. The V and J ends lost 4 bases and 0 bases respectively, with 14 bases between them. The CDR3 DNA reads TGTGCCAGCAGCGGGAGGAAAAGGGCCTCCTACAATGAGCAGTTCTTC. It codes for CASSGRKRASYNEQFF. Full variable domain (remainder filled in from reference TRBV5-4 and TRBJ2-1): ETGVTQSPTHLIKTRGQQVTLRCSSQSGHNTVSWYQQALGQGPQFIFQYYREEENGRGNFPPRFSGLQFPNYSSELNVNALELDDSALYLCASSGRKRASYNEQFFGPGTRLTVL.

CDR3 nucleotide sequence: TGTGCCAGCAGCTATACTGGGGCTTCCGCCGGGGAGCTGTTTTTT. This gives the protein CASSYTGASAGELFF. The chain is built from TRBV3-1 (or the pseudogene TRBV3-2) and TRBJ2-2; maybe TRBD1 (5 bases). Germline CDR1 is LGHDT and CDR2 is YNNKEL (reference sequence). The V end lost 5 bases, the J end lost 6 bases, and 16 bases lay between the germline ends. The CDR3 contains 15 residues.

The chain has TRBV23-1 and TRBJ1-2; D is undetermined. TRBV23-1 is labeled an ORF, and its function is uncertain. V lost 1 base, J lost 1 base, and 7 bases lay in between. This CDR3 region has 14 residues. The chain's CDR3 is CASSQFGSNYGYTF. The CDR3 DNA reads TGCGCCAGCAGTCAATTTGGGAGTAACTATGGCTACACCTTC.

About this clone itself: Sequence at one end of the junction differs from germline and may be a read error. The chain couples TRBV7-7 to TRBJ1-1; D call uncertain. The CDR3 length is 13 residues. Germline CDR1 SSHAT, CDR2 FNYEAQ (reference sequence). CDR3 nucleotides: TGTGCTAGCAGCTTAGATGACACCGGGGTAGCTTTCTTT. This translates into CASSLDDTGVAFF.

The V gene is TRBV6-1, the J gene TRBJ1-6, with D maybe TRBD1 (5 bases). The CDR3 contains 15 residues. CDR1 and CDR2 from the germline V gene are MNHNS and SASEGT. The V and J ends lost 1 base and 4 bases respectively, with 8 bases between them. The CDR3 is CASSEVGGYNSPLHF. The CDR3 bases are TGTGCCAGCAGTGAAGTGGGGGGATATAATTCACCCCTCCACTTT.

The DNA for the CDR3 is TGTGCCAGCATCCCATCGGTGGGGGCGAGTACAAACACTGAAGCTTTCTTT. Its translation: CASIPSVGASTNTEAFF. This rearrangement joins TRBV7-2 to TRBJ1-1; tentative D call: TRBD1 (6 bases). The CDR3 is made up of 17 amino acids. The V gene's germline CDR1 is SGHTA and CDR2 FQGNSA. Trimming shortened V by 7 bases and J by 2 bases, and 23 bases separated the two germline ends.

The chain is built from TRBV5-1 and TRBJ2-3; the match to TRBD2 covers 13 bases. The CDR3 has 18 amino acids. The ends lost 0 bases at V and 0 bases at J; junction bases unmatched: 4. The germline gives CDR1 SGHRS, CDR2 YFSETQ. Written as DNA, the CDR3 is TGCGCCAGCAGCTTGGAACTAGCGGGAGGGCCTAGCACAGATACGCAGTATTTT. Translation: CASSLELAGGPSTDTQYF.